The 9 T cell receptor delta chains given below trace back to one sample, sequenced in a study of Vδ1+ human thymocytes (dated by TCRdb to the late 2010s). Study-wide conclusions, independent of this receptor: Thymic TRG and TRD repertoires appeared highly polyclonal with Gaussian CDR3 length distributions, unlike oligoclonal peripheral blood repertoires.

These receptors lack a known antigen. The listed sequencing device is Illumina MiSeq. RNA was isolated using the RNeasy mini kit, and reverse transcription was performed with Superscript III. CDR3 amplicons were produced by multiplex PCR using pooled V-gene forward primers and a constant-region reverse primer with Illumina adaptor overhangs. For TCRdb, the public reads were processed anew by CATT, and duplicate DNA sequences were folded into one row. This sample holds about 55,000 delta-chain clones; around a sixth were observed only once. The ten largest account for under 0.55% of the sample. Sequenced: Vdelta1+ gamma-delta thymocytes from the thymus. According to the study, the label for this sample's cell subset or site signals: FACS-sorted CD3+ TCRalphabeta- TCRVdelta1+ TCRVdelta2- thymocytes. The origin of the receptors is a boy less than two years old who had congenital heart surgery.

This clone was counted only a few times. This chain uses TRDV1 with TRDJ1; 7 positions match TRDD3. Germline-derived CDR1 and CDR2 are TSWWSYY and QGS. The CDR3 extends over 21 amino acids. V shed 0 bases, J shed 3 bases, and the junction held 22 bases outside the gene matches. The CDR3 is CALGELPYGRPGIRCPDKLIF. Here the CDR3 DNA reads TGTGCTCTTGGGGAACTTCCCTACGGTCGTCCGGGGATAAGATGCCCCGATAAACTCATCTTT.

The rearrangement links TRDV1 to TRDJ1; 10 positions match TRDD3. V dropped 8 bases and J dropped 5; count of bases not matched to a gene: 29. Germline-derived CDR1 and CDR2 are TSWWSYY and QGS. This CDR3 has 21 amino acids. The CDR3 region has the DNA TGTGCTCTTCTACGGCCATCAACCACTCCTACTTACTGGGGGATGTCAGATAAACTCATCTTT. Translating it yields CALLRPSTTPTYWGMSDKLIF.

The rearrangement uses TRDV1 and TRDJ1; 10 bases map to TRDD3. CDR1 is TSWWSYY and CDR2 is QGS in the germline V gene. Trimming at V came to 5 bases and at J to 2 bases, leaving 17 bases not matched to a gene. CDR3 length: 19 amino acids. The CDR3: CALGQPFPRGIRKTDKLIF. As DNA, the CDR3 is TGTGCTCTTGGGCAACCCTTCCCCAGGGGGATACGGAAGACCGATAAACTCATCTTT.

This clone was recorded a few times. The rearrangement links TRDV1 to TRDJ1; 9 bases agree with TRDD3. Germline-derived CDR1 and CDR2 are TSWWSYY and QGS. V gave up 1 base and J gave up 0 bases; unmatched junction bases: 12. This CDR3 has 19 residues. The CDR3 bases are TGTGCTCTTGGGGAACGGAGCCTGGGGGATTGCGTGTACACCGATAAACTCATCTTT. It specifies CALGERSLGDCVYTDKLIF.

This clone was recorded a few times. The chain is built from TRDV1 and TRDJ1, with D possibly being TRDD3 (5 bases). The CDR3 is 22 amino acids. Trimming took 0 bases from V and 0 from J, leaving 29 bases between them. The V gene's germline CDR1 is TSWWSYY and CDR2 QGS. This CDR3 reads CALGELSHSLHPLALYTDKLIF. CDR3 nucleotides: TGTGCTCTTGGGGAACTCAGTCATTCGCTACACCCACTGGCCCTGTACACCGATAAACTCATCTTT.

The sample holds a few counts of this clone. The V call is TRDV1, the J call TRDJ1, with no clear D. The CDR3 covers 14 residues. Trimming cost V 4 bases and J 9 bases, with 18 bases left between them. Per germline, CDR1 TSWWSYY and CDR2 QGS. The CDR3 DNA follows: TGTGCTCTTGGGGGTCTTATTAAAGAGTCTGAACTCATCTTT. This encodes CALGGLIKESELIF.

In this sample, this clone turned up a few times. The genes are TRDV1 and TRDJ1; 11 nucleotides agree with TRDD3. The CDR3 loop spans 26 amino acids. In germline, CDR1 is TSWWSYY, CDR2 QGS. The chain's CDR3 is CAFLLTGLVPFFKPYWGINYTDKLIF. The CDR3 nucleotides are TGTGCCTTCCTACTCACCGGACTGGTACCCTTCTTCAAGCCTTACTGGGGGATAAATTACACCGATAAACTCATCTTT.

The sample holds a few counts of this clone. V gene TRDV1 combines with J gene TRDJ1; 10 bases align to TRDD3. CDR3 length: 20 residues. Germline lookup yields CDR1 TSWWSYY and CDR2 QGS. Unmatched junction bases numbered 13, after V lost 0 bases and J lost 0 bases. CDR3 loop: CALGELRGGGYLPYTDKLIF. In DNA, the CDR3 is TGTGCTCTTGGGGAACTCCGAGGTGGGGGATACCTACCGTACACCGATAAACTCATCTTT.

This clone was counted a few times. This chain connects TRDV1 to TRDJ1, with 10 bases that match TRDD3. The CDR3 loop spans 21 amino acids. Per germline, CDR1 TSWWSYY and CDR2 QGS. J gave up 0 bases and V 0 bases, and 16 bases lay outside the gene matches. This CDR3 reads CALGELEGNWGILKYTDKLIF. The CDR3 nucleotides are TGTGCTCTTGGGGAACTAGAGGGGAACTGGGGGATCCTAAAGTACACCGATAAACTCATCTTT.